The present TCR beta chain was sequenced within a study of OX40 agonist ivuxolimab in advanced cancers. The overall study: Treatment received earlier with anti-PD-1, anti-PD-L1 or anti-CTLA-4 agents was allowed, and more than 35% had some.

Repertoires were generated with immunoSEQ multiplex PCR, while TCRdb's copy carries only in-frame clones and drops some. The table shows 60,000 or so clones, with about 86% occurring only once. Cycle 7 day 1, cycle 4 day 1, and baseline were the timepoints at which blood was sampled. The germline V gene has CDR1 SGHNT and CDR2 YENEEA. This CDR3 spans 13 amino acids. V was pared by 3 bases and J by 2 bases, with 7 bases between. The source of this sequence is an adult with an advanced solid tumor such as melanoma, head and neck, liver or kidney cancer. This material consisted of CD4+ or CD8+ T cells sorted from blood, taken in a trial of the OX40 agonist ivuxolimab. The V call is TRBV11-3, the J call TRBJ2-5; D may be TRBD2 (5 bases). The CDR3 loop reads CASSLGGQETQYF. DNA of the CDR3: TGTGCCAGCAGCTTGGGCGGGCAAGAGACCCAGTACTTC.